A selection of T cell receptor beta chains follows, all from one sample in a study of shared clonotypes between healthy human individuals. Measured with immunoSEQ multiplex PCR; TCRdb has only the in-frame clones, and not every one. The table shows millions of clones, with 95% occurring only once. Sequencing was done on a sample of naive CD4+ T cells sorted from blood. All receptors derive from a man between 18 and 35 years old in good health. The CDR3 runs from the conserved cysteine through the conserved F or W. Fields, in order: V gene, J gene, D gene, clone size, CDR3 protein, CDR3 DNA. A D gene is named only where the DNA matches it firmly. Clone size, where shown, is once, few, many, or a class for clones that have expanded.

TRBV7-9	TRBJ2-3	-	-	CASSSAGTDTQYF	TGTGCCAGCAGCTCCGCAGGCACAGATACGCAGTATTTT
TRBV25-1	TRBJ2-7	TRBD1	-	CASSLAPAGGGYEQYF	TGTGCCAGCAGCTTAGCGCCGGCAGGGGGTGGATACGAGCAGTACTTC
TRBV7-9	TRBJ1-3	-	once	CASSLGTVTGNTIYF	TGTGCCAGCAGCTTAGGGACAGTCACTGGAAACACCATATATTTT
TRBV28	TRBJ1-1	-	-	CASSRAHGTANTEAFF	TGTGCCAGCAGTCGAGCACACGGGACTGCGAACACTGAAGCTTTCTTT
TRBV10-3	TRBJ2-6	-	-	CAIGDSGANVLTF	TGTGCCATAGGTGACTCTGGGGCCAACGTCCTGACTTTC
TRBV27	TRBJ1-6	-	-	CASSLLTVSYNSPLHF	TGTGCCAGCAGTTTATTAACCGTTTCCTATAATTCACCCCTCCACTTT
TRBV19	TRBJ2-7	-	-	CASTRRVGVTYEQYF	TGTGCCAGTACCCGTAGGGTTGGGGTTACCTACGAGCAGTACTTC
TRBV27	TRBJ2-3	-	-	CASSFRRGAGTDTQYF	TGTGCCAGCAGTTTCCGACGGGGCGCCGGCACAGATACGCAGTATTTT
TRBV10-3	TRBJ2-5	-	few	CAISESRETQYF	TGTGCCATCAGTGAGTCGAGAGAGACCCAGTACTTC
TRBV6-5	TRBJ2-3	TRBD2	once	CASSRGGRTDTQYF	TGTGCCAGCAGTCGCGGGGGTCGCACAGATACGCAGTATTTT
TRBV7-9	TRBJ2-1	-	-	CASSLGRWGNEQFF	TGTGCCAGCAGCTTAGGGAGGTGGGGCAATGAGCAGTTCTTC
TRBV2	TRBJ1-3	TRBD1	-	CASSGTGRTIYF	TGTGCCAGCAGTGGGACAGGGAGGACCATATATTTT
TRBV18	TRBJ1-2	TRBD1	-	CASSPFPGGGYTF	TGTGCCAGCTCACCATTTCCAGGGGGCGGCTACACCTTC
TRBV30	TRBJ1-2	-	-	CAWKSKGLEYGYTF	TGTGCCTGGAAATCCAAGGGGCTAGAATATGGCTACACCTTC
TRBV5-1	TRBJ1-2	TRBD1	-	CASRPDRDYGYTF	TGCGCCAGCAGACCGGACAGGGACTATGGCTACACCTTC
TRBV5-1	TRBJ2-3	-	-	CASSLVPGEDTQYF	TGCGCCAGCAGCTTGGTGCCGGGCGAAGATACGCAGTATTTT
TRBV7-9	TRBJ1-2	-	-	CASSLVGSDGYTF	TGTGCCAGCAGCTTAGTGGGCAGTGATGGCTACACCTTC